These 22 T cell receptor beta chains came from one sample sequenced in a study of T cell repertoires in cytomegalovirus infection. These TCRs are of unknown antigen specificity. TCRdb analysed the reads with MiXCR anew, one entry per CDR3 protein. The data hold approximately 110,000 distinct CDR3 sequences, with about 32% observed a single time. The sample in question was CD8+ T cells from cultured PBMCs, obtained from culture after CMV antigen stimulation. The receptors were sampled from a human donor in good health (CMV status not recorded). Some clones in this sample may be carry-over from other donors' samples.

This chain connects TRBV20-1 to TRBJ1-5; D is ambiguous. V lost 1 base and J lost 0, with 10 bases in between. The germline V gene has CDR1 DFQATT and CDR2 SNEGSKA (reference sequence). The CDR3 loop spans 15 amino acids. This CDR3 reads CSARGIPDSNQPQHF. CDR3 nucleotides: TGCAGTGCTAGAGGCATACCGGATAGCAATCAGCCCCAGCATTTT.

This clonotype was seen at least ten times. The rearrangement joins TRBV11-2 to TRBJ2-1; 13 bases are shared with TRBD2. V was clipped by 0 bases and J by 1 base; unmatched bases: 3. Germline loops: CDR1 SGHAT, CDR2 FQNNGV. The CDR3 sequence is 18 residues long. The CDR3 region has the DNA TGTGCCAGCAGCTTAGACCAGACTAGCGGGGGGTCCTACAATGAGCAGTTCTTC. Translation: CASSLDQTSGGSYNEQFF.

This clonotype was counted many times. The rearrangement joins TRBV4-1 to TRBJ1-5; D might be TRBD1 (6 bases). This CDR3 is built from 16 residues. Germline V gene lookup returns CDR1 MGHRA and CDR2 YSYEKL. Trimming removed 1 base at V and 0 bases at J, with 10 bases between. CDR3 DNA sequence: TGCGCCAGCAGCCAAGGTGGACAGCTTAGCAATCAGCCCCAGCATTTT. The encoded protein is CASSQGGQLSNQPQHF.

The sample holds a few counts of this clonotype. This chain uses TRBV7-6 with TRBJ1-4; D remains unclear. The V end was cut by 2 bases, the J end by 6 bases, with 7 bases between. The CDR3 is 13 amino acids. Germline CDR1 reads SGHVS; CDR2 reads FNYEAQ. The CDR3 region has the DNA TGTGCCAGCAGCTTATCTGATTATGAAAAACTGTTTTTT. Its protein is CASSLSDYEKLFF.

This sequence joins TRBV20-1 and TRBJ1-2; D unclear. This CDR3 is 14 amino acids long. Germline loops: CDR1 DFQATT, CDR2 SNEGSKA (reference sequence). Trimming shortened V by 1 base and J by 4 bases, and 13 bases separated the two germline ends. This CDR3 is CSARGAATRYGYTF. The CDR3 nucleotides are TGCAGTGCTAGAGGTGCGGCCACCCGCTATGGCTACACCTTC.

The CDR3 protein is CAISESASNEQFF. In DNA, the CDR3 is TGTGCCATCAGTGAGTCTGCTTCTAATGAGCAGTTCTTC. The chain links TRBV10-3 to TRBJ2-1, with D uncertain. The CDR3 extends over 13 amino acids. The germline V and J ends were trimmed by 0 bases and 7 bases, with 7 bases remaining between them. Per the germline V gene, CDR1 is ENHRY and CDR2 is SYGVKD.

The rearrangement uses TRBV6-2 or TRBV6-3 and TRBJ1-6; D is uncertain. The germline V gene has CDR1 MNHEY and CDR2 SVGEGT. V was cut by 3 bases and J by 0 bases, with 12 bases left in between. The CDR3 extends over 17 amino acids. The CDR3 nucleotides are TGTGCCAGCAGTTATACTCGCATCAGCTCCTATAATTCACCCCTCCACTTT. Protein product: CASSYTRISSYNSPLHF.

Many counts were recorded for this clonotype. The J gene is TRBJ2-7, the V gene TRBV12-3 or TRBV12-4, with 7 nucleotides matching TRBD2. The CDR3 has 14 amino acids. J lost 1 base, V lost 1 base, and 1 base had no gene match. CDR3: CASSLGGGSYEQYF. In nucleotides, the CDR3 is TGTGCCAGCAGTTTAGGCGGGGGTTCCTACGAGCAGTACTTC.

This clonotype was found many times. This chain uses TRBV27 with TRBJ2-1; TRBD2 aligns across 9 bases. J was trimmed by 4 bases and V by 5 bases; bases with no gene match: 3. The CDR3 sequence is 14 residues long. Germline lookup yields CDR1 MNHEY and CDR2 SMNVEV (reference sequence). The CDR3 protein is CASSLAGLYNEQFF. The CDR3 nucleotides read TGTGCCAGCAGTCTAGCGGGGTTGTACAATGAGCAGTTCTTC.

Only a few counts were recorded for this clonotype. The chain combines TRBV6-1 with TRBJ2-7; D not resolved. The V gene's germline CDR1 is MNHNS and CDR2 SASEGT. Trimming stripped 6 bases from V and 0 bases from J, with 12 bases between. This CDR3 spans 14 amino acids. In DNA, the CDR3 is TGTGCCAGCAGGGAAAGCATGGACTCCTACGAGCAGTACTTC. Translation: CASRESMDSYEQYF.

The chain uses TRBV5-1 and TRBJ2-1; TRBD2 might be the D (6 bases). V dropped 4 bases and J dropped 3 bases, with 14 bases sitting between them. This CDR3 is 15 amino acids long. Germline CDR1 SGHRS, CDR2 YFSETQ. The CDR3, as DNA: TGCGCCAGCAGCAGTTGGGGGGACCTCTACAATGAGCAGTTCTTC. This encodes CASSSWGDLYNEQFF.

This rearrangement joins TRBV7-9 to TRBJ1-3, with D hard to call. V dropped 6 bases and J dropped 8 bases, with 8 bases sitting between them. From germline, CDR1 is SEHNR and CDR2 FQNEAQ (reference sequence). CDR3 length: 11 amino acids. CDR3 nucleotides: TGTGCCAGCAGGGAGGGCTACACCATATATTTT. It encodes CASREGYTIYF. Drawing the rest from reference TRBV7-9 and TRBJ1-3, the complete variable domain is DTGVSQNPRHKITKRGQNVTFRCDPISEHNRLYWYRQTLGQGPEFLTYFQNEAQLEKSRLLSDRFSAERPKGSFSTLEIQRTEQGDSAMYLCASREGYTIYFGEGSWLTVV.

V usage is TRBV2 and J usage is TRBJ1-1; tentative D call: TRBD1 (5 bases). In germline, CDR1 is SNHLY, CDR2 FYNNEI. The CDR3 is 14 amino acids. The CDR3 here is CGAGGSTMNTEAFF. The CDR3 DNA sequence: TGTGGCGCGGGGGGGTCCACCATGAACACTGAAGCTTTCTTT.

The chain carries TRBV6-2 or TRBV6-3 and TRBJ2-2; D possibly uses TRBD1 or TRBD2 (6 bases each). This CDR3 has 16 amino acids. The germline V and J ends were trimmed by 5 bases and 5 bases, with 18 bases remaining between them. Germline loops: CDR1 MNHEY, CDR2 SVGEGT. CDR3 DNA: TGTGCCAGCAGTGCCGTGAGGGGGGCGCTGACCGGGGAGCTGTTTTTT. Its translation: CASSAVRGALTGELFF.

This clonotype was detected only a few times. V usage is TRBV7-9 and J usage is TRBJ2-1, with TRBD2 matching 7 bases. From germline, CDR1 is SEHNR and CDR2 FQNEAQ (reference sequence). Unmatched junction bases numbered 10, after V lost 6 bases and J lost 8 bases. This CDR3 spans 14 amino acids. The CDR3 protein is CASRQSGTNDEQFF. CDR3 nucleotide sequence: TGTGCCAGCAGGCAATCCGGGACTAACGATGAGCAGTTCTTC.

This clonotype came up many times. The genes are TRBV7-6 and TRBJ2-7; weak D call: TRBD1 (5 bases). Germline assignment: CDR1 SGHVS and CDR2 FNYEAQ. Trimming removed 5 bases at V and 6 bases at J, with 17 bases between. This CDR3 has 14 residues. CDR3 sequence reads: CASSPGEQVAEQYF. The DNA for the CDR3 is TGTGCCAGCAGCCCCGGCGAACAGGTCGCCGAGCAGTACTTC. Full variable domain (rest looked up from reference TRBV7-6 and TRBJ2-7): GAGVSQSPRYKVTKRGQDVALRCDPISGHVSLYWYRQALGQGPEFLTYFNYEAQQDKSGLPNDRFSAERPEGSISTLTIQRTEQRDSAMYRCASSPGEQVAEQYFGPGTRLTVT.

This clonotype was seen at least ten times. This rearrangement joins TRBV6-1 to TRBJ1-1, with TRBD1 as a possible D gene (5 bases). The CDR3 sequence is 13 residues long. Trimming shortened V by 3 bases and J by 1 base, and 6 bases separated the two germline ends. Germline CDR1 reads MNHNS; CDR2 reads SASEGT. The CDR3 spells CASSDTGNTEAFF. As DNA, the CDR3 is TGTGCCAGCAGTGACACAGGGAACACTGAAGCTTTCTTT.

This chain connects TRBV19 to TRBJ2-7, with 11 nucleotides matching TRBD1. With 5 bases clipped from V and 5 bases from J, the junction kept 5 bases outside the gene matches. The CDR3 spans 14 residues. CDR1 is LNHDA, CDR2 SQIVND, per germline (reference sequence). The CDR3 DNA follows: TGTGCCAGTAGTCCGGACAGGGGGCTTGACGAGCAGTACTTC. This codes for CASSPDRGLDEQYF.

This clonotype has at least ten counts. The chain joins TRBV14 to TRBJ1-6, with D possibly TRBD1 on 6 matching bases. V gave up 0 bases and J gave up 6 bases, with 12 bases separating them. The germline V gene encodes CDR1 SGHDN and CDR2 FVKESK. The CDR3 is 16 residues long. CDR3 DNA: TGTGCCAGCAGCCAAGAAGCAGGGGATTTTAATTCACCCCTCCACTTT. Translation: CASSQEAGDFNSPLHF.

The gene calls are TRBV28 and TRBJ2-3; D may match TRBD1 or TRBD2 (6 bases each). Germline V gives CDR1 MDHEN, CDR2 SYDVKM. The CDR3 loop spans 15 amino acids. V gave up 3 bases and J gave up 2 bases, with 12 bases separating them. The CDR3 is CASSFGGHDTDTQYF. For the CDR3, the DNA is TGTGCCAGCAGTTTCGGGGGACATGACACAGATACGCAGTATTTT.

In its sample, this clonotype was seen once. The CDR3 bases are TGTGCCAGCAGCTTCCCGTCTGGTGAAAACACTGAAGCTTTCTTT. Translated, it gives CASSFPSGENTEAFF. The chain carries TRBV7-9 and TRBJ1-1; D is ambiguous. The CDR3 covers 15 residues. V was pared by 3 bases and J by 2 bases, with 13 bases between. Germline V CDR1 and CDR2: SEHNR, FQNEAQ (reference sequence).

This chain uses TRBV2 with TRBJ2-7, with unresolved D. V was cut by 5 bases and J by 2 bases, with 4 bases left in between. The germline gives CDR1 SNHLY, CDR2 FYNNEI. The CDR3 totals 11 residues. The CDR3 region has the DNA TGTGCCAGCAGTTGGGCCTACGAGCAGTACTTC. Protein: CASSWAYEQYF.